One sample yielded the 7 T cell receptor beta chains listed below, sequenced in a study of blood T cells in healthy people across ages. The authors ran a second PCR of about 7 to 11 cycles using a sample-barcoded 5' primer and a J-beta primer mix. MiXCR, applied by TCRdb to the 5' RACE reads, yields one record per CDR3 protein. This sample has around 940,000 distinct CDR3 sequences; 45% to 60% occur once, and the top ten carry roughly a fifth. Specimen: blood. These receptors came from a woman aged 55 to 70 in good health.

The CDR3 nucleotides are TGTGCCAGCAGCCCGAGGCTCGGGGCGGGGAACACAGATACGCAGTATTTT. Translated: CASSPRLGAGNTDTQYF. The gene calls are TRBV9 and TRBJ2-3; D is possibly TRBD2 (6 bases). V dropped 4 bases and J dropped 2 bases, with 20 bases sitting between them. Germline values: CDR1 SGDLS, CDR2 YYNGEE. This CDR3 comprises 17 residues.

The genes are TRBV4-3 and TRBJ2-7; 7 bases line up with TRBD2. Germline CDR1 reads LGHNA; CDR2 reads YSLEER. The V segment lost 0 bases and the J segment 0 bases; nucleotides outside the gene matches: 5. This CDR3 region has 16 residues. The CDR3 loop reads CASSQDLAVRSYEQYF. The CDR3 region has the DNA TGCGCCAGCAGCCAAGATCTAGCGGTCCGCTCCTACGAGCAGTACTTC.

This chain uses TRBV7-9 with TRBJ1-1; D is unresolved. The CDR3 consists of 14 residues. From germline, CDR1 is SEHNR and CDR2 FQNEAQ (reference sequence). V gave up 1 base and J gave up 5 bases, with 11 bases separating them. The CDR3 loop reads CASSLGLGRTEAFF. CDR3 sequence (DNA): TGTGCCAGCAGCTTAGGTCTAGGGAGGACTGAAGCTTTCTTT.

As concerns this clonotype: A read error may produce the germline difference seen at one junction end. The chain is built from TRBV27 and TRBJ2-3, with 10 bases aligning to TRBD2. Germline CDR1 MNHEY, CDR2 SMNVEV (reference sequence). The CDR3 loop spans 14 amino acids. In nucleotides, the CDR3 is TGTACCAGCAGCCGAGCTAGCGGGAGTGATACGCAGTATTTT. Translation gives CTSSRASGSDTQYF.

This chain joins TRBV3-1 and TRBJ2-7; TRBD1 might be the D (6 bases). The V end lost 1 base, the J end lost 6 bases, and 13 bases lay between the germline ends. The CDR3 consists of 14 residues. Per germline, CDR1 LGHDT and CDR2 YNNKEL (reference sequence). The CDR3 DNA is TGTGCCAGCAGCCAAGTAGGGGGTGGGTCCGAGCAGTACTTC. Its translation: CASSQVGGGSEQYF.

The rearrangement joins TRBV5-1 to TRBJ1-2; 11 bases agree with TRBD1. Germline CDR1 SGHRS, CDR2 YFSETQ. The V gene end was trimmed by 4 bases and the J gene end by 4 bases; junction bases not matched to a gene: 3. This CDR3 is 14 amino acids long. The DNA of the CDR3 is TGCGCCAGCAGCGTGGGACAGGGGGTCTATGGCTACACCTTC. Its protein product is CASSVGQGVYGYTF.

This clonotype was observed a few times. This CDR3 reads CASSQGMGTDTQYF. The CDR3, as DNA: TGCGCCAGCAGCCAAGGAATGGGGACAGATACGCAGTATTTT. The V gene is TRBV4-1, the J gene TRBJ2-3; unclear D gene. CDR3 length: 14 residues. CDR1 is MGHRA and CDR2 is YSYEKL in the germline V gene. The V end was cut by 1 base, the J end by 3 bases, with 8 bases between.